A selection of T cell receptor beta chains follows, all from one sample in a study of shared clonotypes between healthy human individuals. The assay was immunoSEQ multiplex PCR, and TCRdb's table has in-frame clones only and misses some. The sample yields approximately 720,000 clones, around 92% seen once. The source material was naive CD8+ T cells sorted from blood. These receptors were taken from a man under 40 in good health. Each CDR3 is given with its conserved first and last residue. Each record gives: clone size, V gene, J gene, D gene, CDR3 DNA, CDR3 protein. D genes are given only for firm matches. The size field is filled for only some rows; it gives once, few, many or a size class.

>.|TRBV29-1|TRBJ1-2|TRBD1
TGCAGCGTTGGTCGGACAGGGGGCAAAGGCTACACCTTC
CSVGRTGGKGYTF
>.|TRBV13|TRBJ2-1|TRBD2
TGTGCCAGCAGCTCGGGGCTAGCGGGAGCCTACAATGAGCAGTTCTTC
CASSSGLAGAYNEQFF
>.|TRBV4-1|TRBJ1-1|TRBD1
TGCGCCAGCAGCCCCGTAAGGGCAGGGGGACCTGAAGCTTTCTTT
CASSPVRAGGPEAFF
>.|TRBV28|TRBJ2-3|.
TGTGCCAGCAGCCTATCCCGGGACTTCACAGATACGCAGTATTTT
CASSLSRDFTDTQYF
>once|TRBV11-2|TRBJ2-1|.
TGTGCCAGCAGCTCGGGTAGGGGGGCGAATTGGAATGAGCAGTTCTTC
CASSSGRGANWNEQFF
>.|TRBV4-1|TRBJ2-1|TRBD2
TGCGCCAGCAGCCAGGCCCGACTAGCCCAGGAGCAGTTCTTC
CASSQARLAQEQFF
>.|TRBV28|TRBJ1-2|.
TGTGCCAGCAGTTTTGAGGGCCTTGATGGCTACACCTTC
CASSFEGLDGYTF
>.|TRBV6-1|TRBJ2-7|.
TGTGCCCTGCGAGGGCACTCCTACGAGCAGTACTTT
CALRGHSYEQYF
>.|TRBV6-5|TRBJ2-7|.
TGTGCCAGCAGTTCTCGGGTGGGAGCAGGGTACGAGCAGTACTTC
CASSSRVGAGYEQYF
>.|TRBV27|TRBJ2-3|.
TGTGCCAGCGCCCTTAGCACAGATACGCAGTATTTT
CASALSTDTQYF
>.|TRBV27|TRBJ2-7|.
TGTGCCACCAGAAGAGGTAGCTTAGGGTACGAGCAGTACTTC
CATRRGSLGYEQYF
>once|TRBV29-1|TRBJ1-1|.
TGCAGCGTTGTAGGGTGGCGTACCAACACTGAAGCTTTCTTT
CSVVGWRTNTEAFF
>once|TRBV18|TRBJ2-3|TRBD2
TGTGCCAGCTCACCTGTGCGGGAGGGAAGCACAGATACGCAGTATTTT
CASSPVREGSTDTQYF
>.|TRBV7-9|TRBJ2-7|.
TGTGCCAGCAGCTCGAGAGCCTACTACGAGCAGTACTTC
CASSSRAYYEQYF
>.|TRBV25-1|TRBJ2-7|TRBD2
TGTGCCAGCAGTGAAATTGGGTTAGCGGGAGGCCTTCGGTCCGAGCAGTACTTC
CASSEIGLAGGLRSEQYF
>few|TRBV23-1|TRBJ1-5|TRBD1
TGCGCCAGCAGATCCGACCGGGACAGGAACAATCAGCCCCAGCATTTT
CASRSDRDRNNQPQHF
>.|TRBV2|TRBJ2-7|.
TGTGCCAGCAGCTTTGGTCCCCCCGTCCCGACCTACGAGCAGTACTTC
CASSFGPPVPTYEQYF
>.|TRBV9|TRBJ1-1|.
TGTGCCAGCAGCGTAGGTGGGGATTCGAACACTGAAGCTTTCTTT
CASSVGGDSNTEAFF
>many|TRBV9|TRBJ2-7|.
TGTGCCAGCAGCCAGAATAACTACGAGCAGTACTTC
CASSQNNYEQYF
>.|TRBV28|TRBJ1-1|.
TGTGCCAGCAGTTTAACCGTCCTGGGCACTGAAGCTTTCTTT
CASSLTVLGTEAFF